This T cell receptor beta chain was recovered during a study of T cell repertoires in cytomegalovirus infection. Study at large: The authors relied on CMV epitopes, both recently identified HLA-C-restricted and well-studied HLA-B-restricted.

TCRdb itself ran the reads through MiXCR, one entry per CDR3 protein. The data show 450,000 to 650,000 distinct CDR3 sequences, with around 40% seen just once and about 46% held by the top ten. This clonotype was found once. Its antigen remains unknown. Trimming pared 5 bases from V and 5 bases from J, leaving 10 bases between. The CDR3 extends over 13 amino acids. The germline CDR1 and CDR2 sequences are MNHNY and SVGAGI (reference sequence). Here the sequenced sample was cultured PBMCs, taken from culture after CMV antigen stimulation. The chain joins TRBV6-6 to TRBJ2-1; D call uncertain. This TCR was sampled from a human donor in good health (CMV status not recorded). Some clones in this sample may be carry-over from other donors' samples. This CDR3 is CASSEVTNNEQFF. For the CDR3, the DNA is TGTGCCAGCAGTGAGGTGACCAACAATGAGCAGTTCTTC.